Listed below are T cell receptor beta chains from one sample, sequenced in a study of blood T cell repertoires in COVID-19. The assay was immunoSEQ multiplex PCR, and TCRdb's table has in-frame clones only and misses some. The profile shows approximately 300,000 clones, about 85% of them singletons. The sequencing input was PBMCs or T cells enriched from blood (not recorded which). These receptors all come from a young woman who had been exposed to COVID-19. The CDR3 runs from the conserved cysteine through the conserved F or W. D genes are given only for firm matches. Rows may omit the clone size; those that give it use once, few, many or a size class.

d_gene: NA; v_gene: TRBV3-1/TRBV3-2; j_gene: TRBJ2-7; abundance: NA; CDR3nt: TGTGCCAGCAGCCAAGATCTAGCTACCTACGAGCAGTACTTC; CDR3aa: CASSQDLATYEQYF
d_gene: TRBD1; v_gene: TRBV2; j_gene: TRBJ1-5; abundance: NA; CDR3nt: TGTGCCAGCAATGTCCAGGGGGCGAGCAATCAGCCCCAGCATTTT; CDR3aa: CASNVQGASNQPQHF
d_gene: TRBD1; v_gene: TRBV5-1; j_gene: TRBJ2-2; abundance: NA; CDR3nt: TGCGCCAGCAGCGATCCAGGGGGAATCGGGGAGCTGTTTTTT; CDR3aa: CASSDPGGIGELFF
d_gene: NA; v_gene: TRBV11-3; j_gene: TRBJ2-7; abundance: once; CDR3nt: TGTGCCAGCAGCTATTCAGGAGGATCAGGGGACGAGCAGTACTTC; CDR3aa: CASSYSGGSGDEQYF
d_gene: TRBD1; v_gene: TRBV27; j_gene: TRBJ1-2; abundance: NA; CDR3nt: TGTGCCAGCAGTTTATCCGGGACAGGGAAGGTCTATGGCTACACCTTC; CDR3aa: CASSLSGTGKVYGYTF
d_gene: NA; v_gene: TRBV12-3/TRBV12-4; j_gene: TRBJ2-7; abundance: NA; CDR3nt: TGTGCCAGCAGTTTTTCGGACGAGCAGTACTTC; CDR3aa: CASSFSDEQYF
d_gene: NA; v_gene: TRBV5-1; j_gene: TRBJ2-3; abundance: NA; CDR3nt: TGCGCCAGCAGCGTGGAACCTCCGGGACTCACCCATAACACAGATACGCAGTATTTT; CDR3aa: CASSVEPPGLTHNTDTQYF
d_gene: NA; v_gene: TRBV12-3/TRBV12-4; j_gene: TRBJ1-1; abundance: NA; CDR3nt: TGTGCCAGCAGTTTCGAGTTTGAAGCTTTCTTT; CDR3aa: CASSFEFEAFF
d_gene: NA; v_gene: TRBV4-2; j_gene: TRBJ1-3; abundance: NA; CDR3nt: TGTGCCAGCAGCCAGGTGGGGGGAACTGGAAACACCATATATTTT; CDR3aa: CASSQVGGTGNTIYF
d_gene: TRBD1; v_gene: TRBV18; j_gene: TRBJ1-1; abundance: once; CDR3nt: TGTGCCACATCAAACAGGGGGCAGAACACTGAAGCTTTCTTT; CDR3aa: CATSNRGQNTEAFF
d_gene: TRBD2; v_gene: TRBV6-5; j_gene: TRBJ2-2; abundance: NA; CDR3nt: TGTGCCAGCAGTTACGGTAGCGGGGGGGCCGCCGGGGAGCTGTTTTTT; CDR3aa: CASSYGSGGAAGELFF
d_gene: NA; v_gene: TRBV6-5; j_gene: TRBJ1-6; abundance: NA; CDR3nt: TGTGCCACCTCTCCAGGGAACAATTCACCCCTCCACTTT; CDR3aa: CATSPGNNSPLHF
d_gene: TRBD1; v_gene: TRBV5-6; j_gene: TRBJ1-2; abundance: NA; CDR3nt: TGTGCCAGCAGCTTACGGGACAGGGTCGGGTATGGCTACACCTTC; CDR3aa: CASSLRDRVGYGYTF
d_gene: TRBD2; v_gene: TRBV5-1; j_gene: TRBJ2-2; abundance: NA; CDR3nt: TGCGCCAGCAGCTTGGAAAGCGGGAGGTTTTCCGGGGAGCTGTTTTTT; CDR3aa: CASSLESGRFSGELFF
d_gene: NA; v_gene: TRBV28; j_gene: TRBJ2-5; abundance: NA; CDR3nt: TGTGCCAGCAGTTTATTCGGACTCAAAGAGACCCAGTACTTC; CDR3aa: CASSLFGLKETQYF
d_gene: NA; v_gene: TRBV5-1; j_gene: TRBJ1-2; abundance: few; CDR3nt: TGCGCCAGCAGCCCCAAGGCAGGGTGGGATGGCTATGGCTACACCTTC; CDR3aa: CASSPKAGWDGYGYTF
d_gene: NA; v_gene: TRBV7-2; j_gene: TRBJ2-3; abundance: NA; CDR3nt: TGTGCCAGCATGCCGAGAAGCACAGATACGCAGTATTTT; CDR3aa: CASMPRSTDTQYF
d_gene: NA; v_gene: TRBV28; j_gene: TRBJ2-7; abundance: NA; CDR3nt: TGTGCCAGCAGTCCCCAGGCGAGTTACGAGCAGTACTTC; CDR3aa: CASSPQASYEQYF
d_gene: NA; v_gene: TRBV6-4; j_gene: TRBJ1-2; abundance: NA; CDR3nt: TGTGCCAGCAGTCTATTGCCAGGACAGTCACGCTACGGGCCTAACTATGGCTACACCTTC; CDR3aa: CASSLLPGQSRYGPNYGYTF
d_gene: NA; v_gene: TRBV5-8; j_gene: TRBJ2-3; abundance: NA; CDR3nt: TGTGCCAGCAGCTTGGCAGGGCTGAACACAGATACGCAGTATTTT; CDR3aa: CASSLAGLNTDTQYF
d_gene: NA; v_gene: TRBV28; j_gene: TRBJ1-2; abundance: NA; CDR3nt: TGTGCCAGCAGTTTATACAATGGCTACACCTTC; CDR3aa: CASSLYNGYTF
d_gene: TRBD2; v_gene: TRBV5-1; j_gene: TRBJ2-1; abundance: NA; CDR3nt: TGCGCCAGCAGCTTGTGGGTCCTGTTTGCGGGGGATCACAATGAGCAGTTCTTC; CDR3aa: CASSLWVLFAGDHNEQFF
d_gene: NA; v_gene: TRBV19; j_gene: TRBJ1-4; abundance: few; CDR3nt: TGTGCCAGTAGTATTGTCGGCGCGCAGGTTTTT; CDR3aa: CASSIVGAQVF
d_gene: NA; v_gene: TRBV19; j_gene: TRBJ2-1; abundance: NA; CDR3nt: TGTGCCAGTAGTAATCGGTTTTCCTACAATGAGCAGTTCTTC; CDR3aa: CASSNRFSYNEQFF
d_gene: TRBD1; v_gene: TRBV19; j_gene: TRBJ2-5; abundance: NA; CDR3nt: TGTGCCAGTAGTCCCACCGGGACAGGGGCGCAGACCCAGTACTTC; CDR3aa: CASSPTGTGAQTQYF
d_gene: NA; v_gene: TRBV28; j_gene: TRBJ1-6; abundance: NA; CDR3nt: TGTGCCAGCAGTTTTCGCAGGGCGAATTCACCCCTCCACTTT; CDR3aa: CASSFRRANSPLHF
d_gene: NA; v_gene: TRBV2; j_gene: TRBJ1-3; abundance: once; CDR3nt: TGTGCCAGCAGTTCCCAGGGGTACTCTGGAAACACCATATATTTT; CDR3aa: CASSSQGYSGNTIYF
d_gene: TRBD1; v_gene: TRBV28; j_gene: TRBJ1-2; abundance: NA; CDR3nt: TGTGCCAGCAGACTTTATATTACAGGGGGAGAGGCTGGCTACACCTTC; CDR3aa: CASRLYITGGEAGYTF
d_gene: TRBD1; v_gene: TRBV18; j_gene: TRBJ2-7; abundance: NA; CDR3nt: TGTGCCAGCTCCCAGGGGACAGGGGGCGATCGAGAGCAGTACTTC; CDR3aa: CASSQGTGGDREQYF
d_gene: TRBD1; v_gene: TRBV12-5; j_gene: TRBJ1-1; abundance: NA; CDR3nt: TGTGCTAGTGGTTCCGACAGGGGGGGCACTGAAGCTTTCTTT; CDR3aa: CASGSDRGGTEAFF
d_gene: TRBD2; v_gene: TRBV12-3/TRBV12-4; j_gene: TRBJ2-3; abundance: NA; CDR3nt: TGTGCCACTAAGCGGGGGGCCACAGATACGCAGTATTTT; CDR3aa: CATKRGATDTQYF
d_gene: NA; v_gene: TRBV9; j_gene: TRBJ1-2; abundance: NA; CDR3nt: TGTGCCAGCAGCGTAGAAGGAGCGACCACCTATGGCTACACCTTC; CDR3aa: CASSVEGATTYGYTF
d_gene: NA; v_gene: TRBV10-3; j_gene: TRBJ2-2; abundance: NA; CDR3nt: TGTGCCATCAGTGCGGACAGAGACACCGGGGAGCTGTTTTTT; CDR3aa: CAISADRDTGELFF
d_gene: NA; v_gene: TRBV5-1; j_gene: TRBJ1-5; abundance: once; CDR3nt: TGCGCCAGCAGCTTGGATAGCGGGTACAATCAGCCCCAGCATTTT; CDR3aa: CASSLDSGYNQPQHF
d_gene: NA; v_gene: TRBV14; j_gene: TRBJ1-1; abundance: NA; CDR3nt: TGTGCCAGCAGCCAAGTGGGCAGGGCGAAGGGTGCTGAAGCTTTCTTT; CDR3aa: CASSQVGRAKGAEAFF
d_gene: TRBD1; v_gene: TRBV7-2; j_gene: TRBJ1-3; abundance: NA; CDR3nt: TGTGCCAGCAGCTTAATGACAGGGGATTCTGGAAACACCATATATTTT; CDR3aa: CASSLMTGDSGNTIYF
d_gene: NA; v_gene: TRBV6-5; j_gene: TRBJ1-2; abundance: NA; CDR3nt: TGTGCCAGCAGTAAAACGACGGGTTCCTATGGCTACACCTTC; CDR3aa: CASSKTTGSYGYTF
d_gene: TRBD2; v_gene: TRBV4-3; j_gene: TRBJ2-3; abundance: NA; CDR3nt: TGCGCCAGCAGCCAAGATTGGGCTAGCGGGGGCGATACGCAGTATTTT; CDR3aa: CASSQDWASGGDTQYF
d_gene: NA; v_gene: TRBV9; j_gene: TRBJ1-5; abundance: many; CDR3nt: TGTGCCAGCAGCGACCGAGCTCTGCCCCAGCATTTT; CDR3aa: CASSDRALPQHF
d_gene: NA; v_gene: TRBV12-3/TRBV12-4; j_gene: TRBJ2-2; abundance: NA; CDR3nt: TGTGCCAGCAGCTTACAGAACACCGGGGAGCTGTTTTTT; CDR3aa: CASSLQNTGELFF
d_gene: NA; v_gene: TRBV11-2; j_gene: TRBJ1-3; abundance: NA; CDR3nt: TGTGCCAGCAGCTTAAATGGAGGATCTGGAAACACCATATATTTT; CDR3aa: CASSLNGGSGNTIYF
d_gene: TRBD1; v_gene: TRBV2; j_gene: TRBJ2-1; abundance: NA; CDR3nt: TGTGCCAGCAGAGGGACAGGGGGCGCCTATGAGCAGTTCTTC; CDR3aa: CASRGTGGAYEQFF
d_gene: TRBD1; v_gene: TRBV12-5; j_gene: TRBJ2-3; abundance: NA; CDR3nt: TGTGCTAGTGGTCTCGGACAGGGTCGAGATACGCAGTATTTT; CDR3aa: CASGLGQGRDTQYF